The clone carrying this TCR beta chain has at least ten counts. Its matching antigen is unknown. TCRdb re-called the 5' RACE reads through MiXCR, storing one row per CDR3 protein. The table has about 240,000 distinct CDR3 sequences, less than 9.5% seen once. The sample originates from a study of CD8 T cells in ankylosing spondylitis. Study findings and constraints: Disease-linked clones reportedly showed significant enrichment in matched ankylosing spondylitis synovial fluid. A number of the motif variants had already been described in reactive arthritis synovial fluid and blood.

CDR3 length equals 14 residues. V was shortened by 7 bases and J by 3 bases, with 13 bases between the two germline ends. The chain employs TRBV12-3 or TRBV12-4 and TRBJ1-5; D may be TRBD1 (5 bases). This clonotype originated in a female donor with ankylosing spondylitis or in good health (not recorded which). The sample consisted of blood, either unsorted or a sorted T cell fraction (not recorded which). CDR3 in DNA: TGTGCCAGCACCCCAGGGAGCACCAATCAGCCCCAGCATTTT. It codes for CASTPGSTNQPQHF.